This entry is about one TCR beta chain. Its recognized antigen is unknown. No much larger clone exists at a distance of one base, and base qualities are not known. One collaborating source in Seattle enrolled patients while the patients were actively infected and followed the patients over time throughout the course of disease. Whole blood was collected in K2EDTA tubes by collaborating institutions according to the institutions' own protocols. For TCRbeta analysis, collaborator samples were shipped as frozen whole blood, as isolated PBMCs, or as DNA extracted from either sample type. The immunoSEQ Assay, a bias-controlled multiplex PCR, was used to amplify TCRbeta CDR3 regions from genomic DNA. The study's own analysis went as follows. Nucleated cell counts per sample were estimated from amplification of reference gene primers within the assay. To quantify the absolute abundance of each unique TCRbeta CDR3 rearrangement, sequence reads were collapsed and filtered. For each sample, productive Simpson clonality was calculated as the square root of Simpson's diversity index over productive rearrangements. What TCRdb holds here is the immuneACCESS table cut down to in-frame rearrangements. Part of the clones is not present; checked against another copy, under half of the missing clones reflect an unresolved V gene, and the others are unexplained. V, J and clone size reflect that table, while D and trimming were determined from the DNA. The sample includes around 170,000 clones, with more than 85% observed a single time. Of the sample, approximately 0.6% falls within the top ten clones.

The data originate from a study of blood T cell repertoires in COVID-19 (TCRdb year 2020). Notes on the research overall: Collaborator samples came from the United States, Italy and Spain and covered acute and convalescent phases of COVID-19. Samples came from the ongoing ImmuneRACE study (first 160 participants) plus 1,254 subjects from 6 global collaborators. The material from the prospective study consisted of cDNA or gDNA derived from T cells, B-cell-depleted T cells, or PBMCs. Subjects who had been exposed to COVID-19, were actively infected with it, or had recovered from it provided the deeply sampled blood TCRbeta repertoires that made up the dataset. Sample metadata almost always included a de-identified subject ID, COVID-19 status, age in years and sex. Where HLA class I and class II types were available, the types were taken from metadata supplied by the sample provider, not from assay-based typing. The repertoires were released in a freely available public database intended as a resource for research on the immune response to SARS-CoV-2.

Broader findings and caveats from the paper: How much clinical and demographic metadata was included differed by source and by participant, and the metadata was provided uncurated.

The germline V end is reduced by 8 bases and the J end by 5 bases; junction bases left unmatched: 10. CDR1 and CDR2 are read off the germline V gene as SQVTM and ANQGSEA. From the cysteine up to the phenylalanine, the CDR3 has a length of 14 residues. Only CDR3 DNA is held: 42 bases, read in frame from base 1. Sequenced input: peripheral blood. This clonotype was obtained from a man in his 60s with COVID-19, enrolled during active disease. The chain joins TRBV29-1 to TRBJ2-3; the central 10 bases match TRBD2. The CDR3 region: CSTSGAGGGDTQYF. The bases are TGCAGCACGAGTGGAGCGGGAGGGGGAGATACGCAGTATTTT.